These T cell receptor beta chains were read from a single sample in a study of response to subunit inactivated influenza vaccine. TCRdb reanalysed the RT-PCR reads using MiXCR and keeps one entry per CDR3 protein. The table has some 800,000 distinct CDR3 sequences, approximately 21% seen once. The sample here was PBMCs from blood, taken less than 6 days after vaccination. The receptors stem from a man aged 50 to 59 who received an inactivated influenza vaccine. The CDR3 runs from the conserved cysteine through the conserved F or W. Each record gives: clone size, D gene, J gene, V gene, CDR3 DNA, CDR3 protein. D genes are given only for firm matches. The listing skips clone size in some rows; elsewhere it reads once, few, many or a size class.

many,.,TRBJ2-7,TRBV7-9,TGTGCCAGCAGCCCCAGGGGACCCTACGAGCAGTACTTC,CASSPRGPYEQYF
.,.,TRBJ1-5,TRBV12-3/TRBV12-4,TGTGCCAGCAGTTTCATCTCTGGGGGGTTCTCCGGACGGATGGACAATCAGCCCCAGCATTTT,CASSFISGGFSGRMDNQPQHF
.,.,TRBJ2-2,TRBV4-3,TGCGCCAGCAGCTCGAGTTGGGTTACCGGGGAGCTGTTTTTT,CASSSSWVTGELFF
.,.,TRBJ2-1,TRBV9,TGTGCCAGCAGCGCCCACCGCTCGTGGGACGGGCAGTTCTTC,CASSAHRSWDGQFF
.,TRBD2,TRBJ2-5,TRBV7-1,TGTGCCAACAGCTCCATTCGGCCGGGACTAGCGGGGGGGCTGTGGAGGGAAGAGACCCAGTACTTC,CANSSIRPGLAGGLWREETQYF
few,.,TRBJ1-2,TRBV6-5,TGTGCCAGCAGTTCGGACTACGGCCTCGATGGCTACACCTTC,CASSSDYGLDGYTF
many,TRBD2,TRBJ2-3,TRBV20-1,TGCAGTGCTATAGCGGGATCTAGCACAGATACGCAGTATTTT,CSAIAGSSTDTQYF
few,.,TRBJ1-4,TRBV4-2,TGTGCCAGCAGCCAAGTTCAACAGGGAGGTGAAAAACTGTTTTTT,CASSQVQQGGEKLFF
.,.,TRBJ1-4,TRBV30,TGTGCCTGGAGACAGGAAAAACTGTTTTTT,CAWRQEKLFF
.,.,TRBJ1-1,TRBV27,TGTGCCAGCAGGTTAAAGGGGGGGGCTGAAGCTTTCTTT,CASRLKGGAEAFF
few,TRBD2,TRBJ2-1,TRBV5-1,TGCGCCAGCAGCTTGCTAGCGGGAAGGTACAATGAGCAGTTCTTC,CASSLLAGRYNEQFF
many,TRBD1,TRBJ2-2,TRBV12-3/TRBV12-4,TGTGCCAGCAGCCAACGGACAGGGGTCACCGGGGAGCTGTTTTTT,CASSQRTGVTGELFF
few,.,TRBJ2-7,TRBV7-2,TGTGCCAGCAGCTTAGCGGGGCTTAGGGCCTACGAGCAGTACTTC,CASSLAGLRAYEQYF
.,TRBD2,TRBJ2-1,TRBV10-2,TGCGCCAGCAACCCCCGGGGGGGCCTGGGGAATGAGCAGTTCTTC,CASNPRGGLGNEQFF
.,TRBD1,TRBJ2-7,TRBV20-1,TGCAGTGCTCCAAGGAGACAGGGGGCCTCATCCTACGAGCAGTACTTC,CSAPRRQGASSYEQYF
.,.,TRBJ1-2,TRBV28,TGTGCCAGCAGTTTATCTTTGCAGGGTTCTAGCTATGGCTACACCTTC,CASSLSLQGSSYGYTF
.,.,TRBJ2-7,TRBV20-1,TGCAGTGCTAGTTTAACGGCGGCCTACGAGCAGTACTTC,CSASLTAAYEQYF